This T cell receptor (beta chain) was observed in a study of HIV-infected patients and healthy controls. This clonotype ranks as medium-sized. No cell fractionation was done, so the repertoire covers all unsorted peripheral blood T cells. RNA came from about 2.5 ml of peripheral blood. V was cut by 2 bases and J by 9 bases, with 5 bases left in between. The CDR3 is made up of 10 amino acids. Germline V gene sequence: CDR1 MNHNS, CDR2 SASEGT. Reverse transcription used 450 to 650 ng RNA and constant-region primers for alpha and beta. Separate chain-specific third strand synthesis with multiplexing indices produced the alpha and beta libraries. TCRdb processed the 5' RACE reads anew with MiXCR; each CDR3 protein has one entry. The sample lists about 10,000 distinct CDR3 sequences, around 8% occurring once.

The receptor was isolated from an adult in good health. V and J are TRBV6-1 and TRBJ2-7; no reliable D call. Sequences were obtained from blood. The CDR3 region has the DNA TGTGCCAGCAGTGAACCTAGGCAGTACTTC. Protein sequence: CASSEPRQYF.